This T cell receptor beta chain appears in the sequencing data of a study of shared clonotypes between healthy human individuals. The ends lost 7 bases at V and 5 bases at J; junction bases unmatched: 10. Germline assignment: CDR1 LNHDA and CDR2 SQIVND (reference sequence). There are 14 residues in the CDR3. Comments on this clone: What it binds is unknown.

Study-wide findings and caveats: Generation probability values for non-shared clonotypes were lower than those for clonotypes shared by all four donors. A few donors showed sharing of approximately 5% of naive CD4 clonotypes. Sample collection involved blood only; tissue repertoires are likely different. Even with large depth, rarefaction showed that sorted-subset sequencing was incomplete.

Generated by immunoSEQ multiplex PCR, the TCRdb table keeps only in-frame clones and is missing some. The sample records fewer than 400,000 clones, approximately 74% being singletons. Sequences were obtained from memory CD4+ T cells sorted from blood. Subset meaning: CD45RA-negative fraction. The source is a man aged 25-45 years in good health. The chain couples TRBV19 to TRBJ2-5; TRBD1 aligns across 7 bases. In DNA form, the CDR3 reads TGTGCCAGTAAGGTCGCAGGGGGTGGGGAGACCCAGTACTTC. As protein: CASKVAGGGETQYF.